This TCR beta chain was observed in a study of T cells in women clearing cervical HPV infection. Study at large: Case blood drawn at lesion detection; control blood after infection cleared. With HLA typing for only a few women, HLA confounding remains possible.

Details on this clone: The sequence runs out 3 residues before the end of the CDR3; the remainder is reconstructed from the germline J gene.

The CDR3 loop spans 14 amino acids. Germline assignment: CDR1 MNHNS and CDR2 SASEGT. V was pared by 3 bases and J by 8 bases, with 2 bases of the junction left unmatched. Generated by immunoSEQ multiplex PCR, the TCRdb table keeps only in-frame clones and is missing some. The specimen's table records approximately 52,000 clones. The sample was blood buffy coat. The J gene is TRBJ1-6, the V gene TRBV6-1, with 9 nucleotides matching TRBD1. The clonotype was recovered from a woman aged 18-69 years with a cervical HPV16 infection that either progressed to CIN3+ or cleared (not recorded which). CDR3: CASSDGDRDSPLHF. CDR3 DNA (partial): TGTGCCAGCAGTGACGGGGACAGGGATTCACCC.